The clone carrying this T cell receptor (beta chain) occurred many times. Its matching antigen is unknown. Each CDR3 protein gets one entry after TCRdb re-called the 5' RACE reads with MiXCR. Of 120,000 to 150,000 distinct CDR3 sequences detected, under 4.5% appear once; the ten largest clones hold 7.5% to 8.5%. These data come from a study of identical twins. Study-wide results and limits: Excess sharing by twins proved weaker in beta out-of-frame sequences. Twins shared out-of-frame alpha sequences with excess low generation probability. Models underestimated out-of-frame TCR alpha sharing in monozygotic twins.

The CDR3 has 12 residues. Trimming cost V 5 bases and J 7 bases, with 11 bases left between them. Germline V lookup: CDR1 LGHNT, CDR2 FRNRAP. This TCR derives from a man aged 18 to 35 in good health. The specimen sequenced was memory T cells sorted from blood. The chain carries TRBV12-5 and TRBJ1-1; no reliable D call. The CDR3 loop reads CASGGSPYEAFF. The DNA of the CDR3 is TGTGCTAGTGGTGGATCCCCTTATGAAGCTTTCTTT.